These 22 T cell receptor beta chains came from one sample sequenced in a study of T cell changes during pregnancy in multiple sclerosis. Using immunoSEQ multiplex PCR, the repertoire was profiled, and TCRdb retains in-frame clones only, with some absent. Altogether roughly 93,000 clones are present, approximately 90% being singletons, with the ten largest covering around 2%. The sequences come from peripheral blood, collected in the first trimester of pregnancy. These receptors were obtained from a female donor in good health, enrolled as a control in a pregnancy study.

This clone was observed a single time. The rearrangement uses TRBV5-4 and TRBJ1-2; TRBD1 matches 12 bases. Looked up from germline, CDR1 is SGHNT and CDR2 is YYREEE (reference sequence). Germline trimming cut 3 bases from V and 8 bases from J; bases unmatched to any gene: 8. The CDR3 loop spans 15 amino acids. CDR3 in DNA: TGTGCCAGCAGCTACGGGGACAGGGGGCCGGGGGGCTACACCTTC. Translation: CASSYGDRGPGGYTF.

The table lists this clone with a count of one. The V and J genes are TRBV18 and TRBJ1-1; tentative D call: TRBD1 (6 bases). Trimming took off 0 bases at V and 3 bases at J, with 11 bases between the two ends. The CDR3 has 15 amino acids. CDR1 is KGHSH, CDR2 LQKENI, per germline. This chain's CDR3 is CASSPPGATDTEAFF. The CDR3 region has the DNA TGTGCCAGCTCACCACCGGGGGCTACGGACACTGAAGCTTTCTTT.

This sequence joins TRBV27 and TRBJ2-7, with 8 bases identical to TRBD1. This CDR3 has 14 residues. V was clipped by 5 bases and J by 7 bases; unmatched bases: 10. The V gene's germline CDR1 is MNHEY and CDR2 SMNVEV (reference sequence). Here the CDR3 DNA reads TGTGCCAGCAGTCGACGACAGGGGATTTGGGAGCAGTACTTC. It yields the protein CASSRRQGIWEQYF.

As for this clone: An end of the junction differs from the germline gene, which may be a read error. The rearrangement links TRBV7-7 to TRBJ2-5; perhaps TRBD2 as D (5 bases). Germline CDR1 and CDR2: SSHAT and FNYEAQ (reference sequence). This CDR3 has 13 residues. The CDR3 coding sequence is TGTGCTAGCAGCGGTAACTCGCTAGAGACCCAGTACTTC. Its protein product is CASSGNSLETQYF.

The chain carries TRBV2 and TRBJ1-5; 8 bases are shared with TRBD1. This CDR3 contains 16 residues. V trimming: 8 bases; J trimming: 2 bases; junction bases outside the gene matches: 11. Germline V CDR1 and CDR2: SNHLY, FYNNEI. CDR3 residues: CASSGTGKGGNQPQHF. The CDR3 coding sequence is TGTGCCAGCTCCGGGACAGGCAAGGGGGGCAATCAGCCCCAGCATTTT.

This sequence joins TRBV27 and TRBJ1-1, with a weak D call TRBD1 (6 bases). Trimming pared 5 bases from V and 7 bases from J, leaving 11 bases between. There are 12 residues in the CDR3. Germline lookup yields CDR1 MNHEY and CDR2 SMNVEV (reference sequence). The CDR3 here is CASSKGGREAFF. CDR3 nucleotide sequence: TGTGCCAGCAGTAAAGGGGGTCGTGAAGCTTTCTTT.

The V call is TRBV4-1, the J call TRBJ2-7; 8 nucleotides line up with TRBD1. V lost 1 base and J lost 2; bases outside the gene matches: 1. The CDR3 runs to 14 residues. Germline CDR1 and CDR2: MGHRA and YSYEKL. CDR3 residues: CASSQGTGPYEQYF. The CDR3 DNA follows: TGCGCCAGCAGCCAAGGGACAGGGCCCTACGAGCAGTACTTC.

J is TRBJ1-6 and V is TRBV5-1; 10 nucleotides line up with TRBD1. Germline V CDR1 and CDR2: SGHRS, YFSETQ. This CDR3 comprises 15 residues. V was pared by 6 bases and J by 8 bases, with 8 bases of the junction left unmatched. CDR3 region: CASTMAGTGDSPLHF. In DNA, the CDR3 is TGCGCCAGCACCATGGCCGGGACAGGGGATTCACCCCTCCACTTT. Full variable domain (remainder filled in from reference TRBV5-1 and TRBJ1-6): KAGVTQTPRYLIKTRGQQVTLSCSPISGHRSVSWYQQTPGQGLQFLFEYFSETQRNKGNFPGRFSGRQFSNSRSEMNVSTLELGDSALYLCASTMAGTGDSPLHFGNGTRLTVT.

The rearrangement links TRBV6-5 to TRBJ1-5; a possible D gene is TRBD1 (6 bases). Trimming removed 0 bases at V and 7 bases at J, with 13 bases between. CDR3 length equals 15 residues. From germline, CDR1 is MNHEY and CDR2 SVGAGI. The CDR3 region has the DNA TGTGCCAGCAGTTACTCTCGGGACATCGGGCAGCCCCAGCATTTT. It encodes CASSYSRDIGQPQHF.

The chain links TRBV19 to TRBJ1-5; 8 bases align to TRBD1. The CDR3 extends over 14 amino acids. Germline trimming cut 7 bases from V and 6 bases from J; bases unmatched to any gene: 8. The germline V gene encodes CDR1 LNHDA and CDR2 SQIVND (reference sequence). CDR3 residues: CASKDDRGGQPQHF. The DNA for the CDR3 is TGTGCCAGTAAAGACGACAGGGGCGGTCAGCCCCAGCATTTT.

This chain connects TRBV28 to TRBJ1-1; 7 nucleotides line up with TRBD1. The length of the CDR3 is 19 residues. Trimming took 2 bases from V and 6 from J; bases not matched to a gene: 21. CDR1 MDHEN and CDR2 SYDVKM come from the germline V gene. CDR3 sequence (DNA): TGTGCCAGCAGTTTAAGTAAGGACAGGAGGGATGGCCCTACCTCTGAAGCTTTCTTT. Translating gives CASSLSKDRRDGPTSEAFF.

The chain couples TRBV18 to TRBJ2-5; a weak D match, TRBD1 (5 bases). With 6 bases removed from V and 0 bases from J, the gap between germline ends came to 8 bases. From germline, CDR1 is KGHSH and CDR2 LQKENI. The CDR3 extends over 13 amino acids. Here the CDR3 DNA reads TGTGCCAGCTCCAAAGGGGACCAAGAGACCCAGTACTTC. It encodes CASSKGDQETQYF. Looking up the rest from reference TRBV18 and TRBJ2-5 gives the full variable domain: NAGVMQNPRHLVRRRGQEARLRCSPMKGHSHVYWYRQLPEEGLKFMVYLQKENIIDESGMPKERFSAEFPKEGPSILRIQQVVRGDSAAYFCASSKGDQETQYFGPGTRLLVL.

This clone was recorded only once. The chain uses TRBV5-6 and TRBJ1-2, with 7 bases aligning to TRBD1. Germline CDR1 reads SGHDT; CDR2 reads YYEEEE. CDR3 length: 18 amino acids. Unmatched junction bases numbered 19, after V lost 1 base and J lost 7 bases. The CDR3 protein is CASSLTAGRTGLDRGYTF. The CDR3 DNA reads TGTGCCAGCAGCTTGACAGCCGGAAGGACAGGTTTGGACCGTGGCTACACCTTC.

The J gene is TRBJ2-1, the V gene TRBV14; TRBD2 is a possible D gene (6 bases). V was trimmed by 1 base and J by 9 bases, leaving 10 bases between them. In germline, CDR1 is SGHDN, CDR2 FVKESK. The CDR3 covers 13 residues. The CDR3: CASSQGLGFEQFF. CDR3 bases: TGTGCCAGCAGCCAAGGACTAGGATTTGAGCAGTTCTTC.

The chain's CDR3 is CASSQDRSYEQYF. CDR3 DNA sequence: TGCGCCAGCAGCCAAGACAGGTCATACGAGCAGTACTTC. The V call is TRBV4-1, the J call TRBJ2-7; D is unclear. The CDR3 has 13 amino acids. The V end was cut by 0 bases, the J end by 4 bases, with 7 bases between. Germline V gene sequence: CDR1 MGHRA, CDR2 YSYEKL.

In nucleotides, the CDR3 is TGTGCCACCGGAACAGAGGGGGATTATGGCTACACCTTC. It codes for CATGTEGDYGYTF. V and J are TRBV10-3 and TRBJ1-2, with D perhaps TRBD1 (6 bases). Per germline, CDR1 ENHRY and CDR2 SYGVKD. The CDR3 sequence is 13 residues long. V lost 10 bases to trimming and J lost 5 bases, with 17 bases between them.

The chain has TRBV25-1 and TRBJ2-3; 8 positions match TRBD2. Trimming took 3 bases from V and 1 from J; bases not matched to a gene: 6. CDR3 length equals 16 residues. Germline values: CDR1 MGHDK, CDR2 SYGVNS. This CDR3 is CASSDVAGTGTDTQYF. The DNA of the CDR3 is TGTGCCAGCAGTGACGTAGCGGGGACGGGCACAGATACGCAGTATTTT.

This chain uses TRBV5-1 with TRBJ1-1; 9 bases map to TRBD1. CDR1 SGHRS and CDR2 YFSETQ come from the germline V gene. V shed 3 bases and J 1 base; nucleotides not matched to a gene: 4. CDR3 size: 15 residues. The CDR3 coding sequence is TGCGCCAGCAGCTCACCGGGACAGGGGAACACTGAAGCTTTCTTT. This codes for CASSSPGQGNTEAFF.

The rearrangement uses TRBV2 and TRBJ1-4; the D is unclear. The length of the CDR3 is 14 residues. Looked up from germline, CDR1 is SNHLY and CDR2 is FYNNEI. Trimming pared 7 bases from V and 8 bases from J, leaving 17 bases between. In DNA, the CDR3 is TGTGCCAGCAAAGCGACCGTGATCGGGGAAAAACTGTTTTTT. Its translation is CASKATVIGEKLFF.

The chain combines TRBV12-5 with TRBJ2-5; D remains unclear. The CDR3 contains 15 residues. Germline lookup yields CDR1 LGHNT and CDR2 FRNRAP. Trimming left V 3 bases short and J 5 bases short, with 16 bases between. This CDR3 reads CASGFSRSGDETQYF. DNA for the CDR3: TGTGCTAGTGGTTTCAGCCGGTCAGGTGATGAGACCCAGTACTTC. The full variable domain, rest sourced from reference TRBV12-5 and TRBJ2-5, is DARVTQTPRHKVTEMGQEVTMRCQPILGHNTVFWYRQTMMQGLELLAYFRNRAPLDDSGMPKDRFSAEMPDATLATLKIQPSEPRDSAVYFCASGFSRSGDETQYFGPGTRLLVL.

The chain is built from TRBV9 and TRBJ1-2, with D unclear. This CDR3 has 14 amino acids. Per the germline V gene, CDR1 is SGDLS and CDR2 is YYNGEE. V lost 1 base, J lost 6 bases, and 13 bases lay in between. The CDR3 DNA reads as TGTGCCAGCAGCGTATTACCGGGATCGCATGGCTACACCTTC. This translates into CASSVLPGSHGYTF.

The DNA for the CDR3 is TGTGCCAGCAGCCAGGGGGGGGCAGGCCACAATGAGCAGTTCTTC. Its translation is CASSQGGAGHNEQFF. This chain links TRBV4-2 with TRBJ2-1; a possible D gene is TRBD2 (7 bases). The germline V gene encodes CDR1 LGHNA and CDR2 YNFKEQ. Trimming removed 3 bases from V and 5 bases from J, with 14 bases in between. The CDR3 is made up of 15 amino acids.